The 5 T cell receptor beta chains below come from one sample, sequenced in a study of shared clonotypes between healthy human individuals (dated by TCRdb to 2018 to 2021). The receptor library was made with the immunoSEQ multiplex PCR assay. TCRdb provides this immuneACCESS table in a form limited to in-frame rearrangements. Some clones are lacking; in checked studies, under half of them reflect an unresolved V gene, and why the rest are absent is not known. The sample has 2,500,000 or so clones on record, roughly 90% of them singletons. The ten largest clones represent 0.37% of the sample. Material: naive CD4+ T cells from PBMCs. Sample cell subset or site, as interpreted from the label and publication: CD45RA+ positively selected. The receptors were gathered from a young man in good health. Some clones in this sample may be carry-over from other donors' samples.

V usage is TRBV6-1 and J usage is TRBJ2-3; possibly TRBD1 or TRBD2 for D (5 bases each). V shed 8 bases and J shed 2 bases, with 17 bases lying between them. CDR1 is MNHNS, CDR2 SASEGT, per germline. CDR3 length: 15 residues. DNA for the CDR3: TGTGCCAGCGATTTCTGGGACCCATACACAGATACGCAGTATTTT. Translation: CASDFWDPYTDTQYF.

This chain connects TRBV5-1 to TRBJ1-1; 7 bases match TRBD1. Germline-derived CDR1 and CDR2 are SGHRS and YFSETQ. CDR3 length: 14 amino acids. J lost 5 bases, V lost 2 bases, and 6 bases had no gene match. CDR3 region: CASSFRTGGTEAFF. The DNA for the CDR3 is TGCGCCAGCAGCTTCCGGACAGGAGGGACTGAAGCTTTCTTT.

The V gene is TRBV7-9, the J gene TRBJ1-2; 8 bases are a match to TRBD1. The length of the CDR3 is 15 residues. The V gene's germline CDR1 is SEHNR and CDR2 FQNEAQ (reference sequence). J lost 3 bases, V lost 5 bases, and 8 bases had no gene match. This CDR3 reads CASSPGTGWDYGYTF. CDR3 nucleotides: TGTGCCAGCAGCCCCGGGACAGGTTGGGACTATGGCTACACCTTC. The full variable domain, in which reference TRBV7-9 and TRBJ1-2 provide the parts outside the CDR3, is DTGVSQNPRHKITKRGQNVTFRCDPISEHNRLYWYRQTLGQGPEFLTYFQNEAQLEKSRLLSDRFSAERPKGSFSTLEIQRTEQGDSAMYLCASSPGTGWDYGYTFGSGTRLTVV.

This clone was detected once. V and J are TRBV14 and TRBJ2-5; D gene uncertain. CDR3 length equals 15 residues. The V end lost 3 bases, the J end lost 7 bases, and 18 bases lay between the germline ends. Looked up from germline, CDR1 is SGHDN and CDR2 is FVKESK. The CDR3 loop is CASSQTYPQERTQYF. CDR3 sequence (DNA): TGTGCCAGCAGCCAGACGTACCCACAAGAACGGACCCAGTACTTC.

The chain employs TRBV7-2 and TRBJ1-4; 7 bases are a match to TRBD1. CDR3 length: 17 amino acids. Germline CDR1 reads SGHTA; CDR2 reads FQGNSA. J gave up 0 bases and V 2 bases, and 6 bases lay outside the gene matches. The CDR3 is CASSLTGRGATNEKLFF. In nucleotides, the CDR3 is TGTGCCAGCAGCTTAACAGGCAGGGGGGCAACTAATGAAAAACTGTTTTTT.